The 30 T cell receptor beta chains reported below all come from one sample, sequenced in a study of shared clonotypes between healthy human individuals (TCRdb year 2020). Library construction relied on the immunoSEQ multiplex PCR assay. What TCRdb holds here is the immuneACCESS table cut down to in-frame rearrangements. Part of the clones is not present; checked against another copy, under half of the missing clones reflect an unresolved V gene, and the others are unexplained. This sample holds about half a million clones; about four fifths were observed only once. The top ten clonotypes cover approximately 13% of the sample. Sequencing was carried out using PBMCs. These receptors originate from a woman aged 40-49 years in good health. Some clones in this sample may be carry-over from other donors' samples.

This clone was counted a few times. The genes are TRBV30 and TRBJ1-1; D may be TRBD1 (6 bases). CDR3 length: 11 amino acids. Germline assignment: CDR1 GTSNPN and CDR2 SVGIG (reference sequence). The V end was cut by 1 base, the J end by 7 bases, with 7 bases between. The CDR3 sequence: CAWSEQGEAFF. The CDR3 DNA sequence: TGTGCCTGGAGTGAACAGGGTGAAGCTTTCTTT. Together with reference TRBV30 and TRBJ1-1, the CDR3 gives the full variable domain: SQTIHQWPATLVQPVGSPLSLECTVEGTSNPNLYWYRQAAGRGLQLLFYSVGIGQISSEVPQNLSASRPQDRQFILSSKKLLLSDSGFYLCAWSEQGEAFFGQGTRLTVV.

On this clone: A far larger clone is only one base removed, so a read error is likely. This same CDR3 is encoded by further DNA sequences in the sample. The rearrangement joins TRBV7-6 to TRBJ1-5, with D perhaps matching TRBD1 (5 bases). This CDR3 is 13 amino acids long. CDR1 and CDR2 from the germline V gene are SGHVS and FNYEAQ. Trimming took off 2 bases at V and 5 bases at J, with 7 bases between the two ends. Here the CDR3 DNA reads TGTGCCAGCAGCTTACGGGGGGATCAGCCCCAGCATTTT. Translating gives CASSLRGDQPQHF.

The chain carries TRBV7-2 and TRBJ2-7, with D possibly TRBD2 on 6 matching bases. CDR1 is SGHTA and CDR2 is FQGNSA in the germline V gene. The V and J ends lost 3 bases and 2 bases respectively, with 11 bases between them. This CDR3 has 14 residues. The CDR3 DNA reads TGTGCCAGCAGCTTCTCCAGGGAGGCCTACGAGCAGTACTTC. Translated, it gives CASSFSREAYEQYF.

The genes are TRBV5-6 and TRBJ2-7; 9 bases are a match to TRBD1. CDR1 is SGHDT, CDR2 YYEEEE, per germline. The CDR3 has 15 amino acids. V lost 2 bases to trimming and J lost 2 bases; unmatched junction nucleotides: 5. DNA for the CDR3: TGTGCCAGCAGCTTCGCCGGGACAGGGCCCTACGAGCAGTACTTC. Its translation: CASSFAGTGPYEQYF. The complete variable domain, with remaining parts taken from reference TRBV5-6 and TRBJ2-7, reads DAGVTQSPTHLIKTRGQQVTLRCSPKSGHDTVSWYQQALGQGPQFIFQYYEEEERQRGNFPDRFSGHQFPNYSSELNVNALLLGDSALYLCASSFAGTGPYEQYFGPGTRLTVT.

The genes are TRBV27 and TRBJ2-7, with D maybe TRBD1 (6 bases). Between the trimmed V and J ends, which lost 5 bases and 3 bases, there was a span of 29 bases. The CDR3 is 19 amino acids. Germline loops: CDR1 MNHEY, CDR2 SMNVEV (reference sequence). The CDR3 sequence: CASSPLRLLLPGHIYEQYF. The CDR3 region has the DNA TGTGCCAGCAGTCCCCTCCGGCTCCTTCTGCCGGGACACATCTACGAGCAGTACTTC.

The rearrangement links TRBV21-1 to TRBJ2-7; the table's D call, TRBD2, was not checked against the DNA. TRBV21-1 is given as a pseudogene. The CDR3 spans 16 residues. The CDR3 loop reads CASSKGRLAGDYEQYF. CDR3 in DNA: TGTGCCAGCAGCAAAGGGAGACTAGCGGGGGATTACGAGCAGTACTTC.

The V gene is TRBV11-2, the J gene TRBJ2-5; 7 bases are a match to TRBD1. V gave up 5 bases and J gave up 1 base; unmatched junction bases: 13. The germline V gene encodes CDR1 SGHAT and CDR2 FQNNGV. The CDR3 length is 17 residues. The CDR3 sequence: CASSPWTGWGGQETQYF. In nucleotides, the CDR3 is TGTGCCAGCAGCCCTTGGACAGGATGGGGTGGCCAAGAGACCCAGTACTTC.

The sample holds a few counts of this clone. The rearrangement uses TRBV7-6 and TRBJ2-1, with D possibly being TRBD1 (6 bases). This CDR3 contains 12 residues. V lost 5 bases to trimming and J lost 12 bases, with 14 bases between them. Germline CDR1 reads SGHVS; CDR2 reads FNYEAQ. DNA of the CDR3: TGTGCCAGCAGCCTCGACAGGAGTAGGCAGTTCTTC. Translated, it gives CASSLDRSRQFF.

The rearrangement uses TRBV5-6 and TRBJ2-7; a weak D match, TRBD2 (5 bases). This CDR3 is 15 amino acids long. Germline assignment: CDR1 SGHDT and CDR2 YYEEEE. V gave up 1 base and J gave up 6 bases, with 17 bases separating them. Here the CDR3 DNA reads TGTGCCAGCAGCTTGTCGGGCCCCGGGGTGGCCGAGCAGTACTTC. Residues: CASSLSGPGVAEQYF.

This clone came up once. V is TRBV10-2 and J is TRBJ1-3, with D tentatively TRBD1 (5 bases). Trimming shortened V by 4 bases and J by 0 bases, and 13 bases separated the two germline ends. CDR1 is WSHSY, CDR2 SAAADI, per germline. The CDR3 is made up of 16 amino acids. The CDR3 loop is CASSGRAEGSGNTIYF. As DNA, the CDR3 is TGCGCCAGCAGTGGCAGGGCCGAGGGCTCTGGAAACACCATATATTTT.

This clone was seen once. V gene TRBV5-4 combines with J gene TRBJ2-1; D not certain. The germline CDR1 and CDR2 sequences are SGHNT and YYREEE (reference sequence). V was clipped by 2 bases and J by 7 bases, with 7 bases between them. This CDR3 is 12 amino acids long. CDR3 sequence: CASSFGINEQFF. The CDR3 DNA reads as TGTGCCAGCAGCTTTGGAATAAATGAGCAGTTCTTC. The whole variable domain, remainder taken from reference TRBV5-4 and TRBJ2-1, is ETGVTQSPTHLIKTRGQQVTLRCSSQSGHNTVSWYQQALGQGPQFIFQYYREEENGRGNFPPRFSGLQFPNYSSELNVNALELDDSALYLCASSFGINEQFFGPGTRLTVL.

V usage is TRBV10-3 and J usage is TRBJ2-5; TRBD1 is a possible D gene (6 bases). V was clipped by 9 bases and J by 5 bases, with 10 bases between them. The germline gives CDR1 ENHRY, CDR2 SYGVKD. CDR3 size: 11 residues. The DNA for the CDR3 is TGTGCCATAGGTACAGGGGAGACCCAGTACTTC. As protein: CAIGTGETQYF.

V is TRBV6-4 and J is TRBJ2-3, with 11 bases lining up with TRBD2. CDR3 size: 15 residues. CDR1 and CDR2 (germline): MRHNA, SNTAGT. The ends lost 3 bases at V and 4 bases at J; junction bases unmatched: 3. This CDR3 reads CASSEELAGADTQYF. CDR3 DNA: TGTGCCAGCAGTGAGGAACTAGCGGGAGCAGATACGCAGTATTTT.

This clone has more than one count but fewer than ten. The V gene is TRBV5-1, the J gene TRBJ1-3; D is unresolved. V lost 1 base, J lost 3 bases, and 8 bases lay in between. From germline, CDR1 is SGHRS and CDR2 YFSETQ. CDR3 length equals 14 residues. CDR3 nucleotide sequence: TGCGCCAGCAGCTTGCCGGGGAATGGAAACACCATATATTTT. Residues: CASSLPGNGNTIYF.

This chain uses TRBV6-1 with TRBJ2-7; D gene unclear. Looked up from germline, CDR1 is MNHNS and CDR2 is SASEGT. CDR3 length: 13 amino acids. V was shortened by 3 bases and J by 5 bases, with 11 bases between the two germline ends. The CDR3 sequence: CASSEIGFNEQYF. CDR3 coding DNA: TGTGCCAGCAGTGAGATCGGGTTTAACGAGCAGTACTTC.

The chain links TRBV7-9 to TRBJ1-3; TRBD1 matches at 10 bases. There are 15 residues in the CDR3. Germline trimming cut 5 bases from V and 6 bases from J; bases unmatched to any gene: 7. CDR1 and CDR2 from the germline V gene are SEHNR and FQNEAQ (reference sequence). The CDR3 reads CASSRDRGQENTIYF. The CDR3 bases are TGTGCCAGCAGCCGGGACAGGGGTCAGGAAAACACCATATATTTT. The complete variable domain, with remaining parts taken from reference TRBV7-9 and TRBJ1-3, reads DTGVSQNPRHKITKRGQNVTFRCDPISEHNRLYWYRQTLGQGPEFLTYFQNEAQLEKSRLLSDRFSAERPKGSFSTLEIQRTEQGDSAMYLCASSRDRGQENTIYFGEGSWLTVV.

The chain carries TRBV28 and TRBJ2-5, with TRBD2 identical over 8 bases. The CDR3 loop spans 17 amino acids. Germline V CDR1 and CDR2: MDHEN, SYDVKM. V lost 7 bases, J lost 4 bases, and 17 bases stayed unmatched. CDR3 nucleotide sequence: TGTGCCAGCACAGGAGGCCTGGTAGCGAGCGGGGGAGAGACCCAGTACTTC. It specifies CASTGGLVASGGETQYF. Based on the CDR3 plus reference TRBV28 and TRBJ2-5, the full variable domain is DVKVTQSSRYLVKRTGEKVFLECVQDMDHENMFWYRQDPGLGLRLIYFSYDVKMKEKGDIPEGYSVSREKKERFSLILESASTNQTSMYLCASTGGLVASGGETQYFGPGTRLLVL.

The rearrangement joins TRBV4-3 to TRBJ2-6; D is possibly TRBD1 (6 bases). Trimming cost V 4 bases and J 8 bases, with 9 bases left between them. This CDR3 has 13 residues. In germline, CDR1 is LGHNA, CDR2 YSLEER. Written as DNA, the CDR3 is TGCGCCAGCAGCCGGGGGCGTACCAACGTCCTGACTTTC. This sequence encodes CASSRGRTNVLTF.

This clone has just one count. The V call is TRBV7-2, the J call TRBJ2-3; the D gene is possibly TRBD1 (6 bases). V lost 5 bases to trimming and J lost 2 bases, with 17 bases between them. This CDR3 contains 16 residues. In germline, CDR1 is SGHTA, CDR2 FQGNSA. DNA for the CDR3: TGTGCCAGCAGCCGTCCCACAGGACAGCCCACAGATACGCAGTATTTT. Translating it yields CASSRPTGQPTDTQYF.

The V call is TRBV7-9, the J call TRBJ1-1; no reliable D call. The CDR3 is made up of 13 amino acids. The germline gives CDR1 SEHNR, CDR2 FQNEAQ (reference sequence). V was trimmed by 0 bases and J by 5 bases, leaving 7 bases between them. CDR3 amino acids: CASSLADGTEAFF. DNA of the CDR3: TGTGCCAGCAGCTTAGCGGACGGGACTGAAGCTTTCTTT.

The V gene is TRBV7-2, the J gene TRBJ2-7, with TRBD2 identical over 7 bases. Germline values: CDR1 SGHTA, CDR2 FQGNSA. V was pared by 1 base and J by 4 bases, with 7 bases of the junction left unmatched. The CDR3 runs 15 residues. The CDR3 region has the DNA TGTGCCAGCAGCTTAGATGGCGGGAGCCGGTACGAGCAGTACTTC. Its translation is CASSLDGGSRYEQYF.

V gene TRBV27 combines with J gene TRBJ2-7; a possible D gene is TRBD1 (6 bases). Per germline, CDR1 MNHEY and CDR2 SMNVEV (reference sequence). The CDR3 length is 15 residues. V was shortened by 5 bases and J by 5 bases, with 19 bases between the two germline ends. The chain's CDR3 is CASSPHRVGMNEQYF. The CDR3, as DNA: TGTGCCAGCAGTCCCCACAGGGTAGGGATGAACGAGCAGTACTTC.

The genes are TRBV6-1 and TRBJ2-2, with 9 bases aligning to TRBD2. V shed 6 bases and J 3 bases; nucleotides not matched to a gene: 5. The CDR3 consists of 15 residues. CDR1 is MNHNS and CDR2 is SASEGT in the germline V gene. The CDR3 is CASRPGLAHTGELFF. The CDR3 nucleotides read TGTGCCAGCAGACCGGGACTAGCTCACACCGGGGAGCTGTTTTTT.

The chain employs TRBV5-6 and TRBJ1-6; D might be TRBD1 (5 bases). CDR3 length: 16 residues. The V gene's germline CDR1 is SGHDT and CDR2 YYEEEE. Trimming took 3 bases from V and 1 from J, leaving 11 bases between them. The CDR3 region has the DNA TGTGCCAGCAGCTCCCGAGGGGCATCCTATAATTCACCCCTCCACTTT. Amino acids: CASSSRGASYNSPLHF.

This chain uses TRBV28 with TRBJ2-5; D is uncertain. V lost 6 bases and J 4 bases, leaving 9 bases between the germline ends. The CDR3 length is 12 residues. The germline CDR1 and CDR2 sequences are MDHEN and SYDVKM. CDR3 protein: CASREAGETQYF. The CDR3 nucleotides read TGTGCCAGCAGGGAAGCCGGAGAGACCCAGTACTTC.

V is TRBV28 and J is TRBJ1-5; D is possibly TRBD1 (5 bases). The length of the CDR3 is 16 residues. Germline V CDR1 and CDR2: MDHEN, SYDVKM. Between the trimmed V and J ends, which lost 4 bases and 2 bases, there was a span of 15 bases. In DNA, the CDR3 is TGTGCCAGCAGTTCCCCTGGGGGAGGCGGCAATCAGCCCCAGCATTTT. It specifies CASSSPGGGGNQPQHF. Looking up the rest from reference TRBV28 and TRBJ1-5 gives the full variable domain: DVKVTQSSRYLVKRTGEKVFLECVQDMDHENMFWYRQDPGLGLRLIYFSYDVKMKEKGDIPEGYSVSREKKERFSLILESASTNQTSMYLCASSSPGGGGNQPQHFGDGTRLSIL.

This clone turned up a few times. The V call is TRBV15, the J call TRBJ2-5; D gene ambiguous. Germline assignment: CDR1 LNHNV and CDR2 YYDKDF (reference sequence). This CDR3 spans 14 amino acids. V was clipped by 1 base and J by 4 bases, with 10 bases between them. CDR3 DNA: TGTGCCACCAGCAGAGCTCCAGGCCGAGAGACCCAGTACTTC. Protein: CATSRAPGRETQYF.

In DNA, the CDR3 is TGTGCCAGCAGCCCCGACCACGCCGGGACCCAGTACTTC. Protein: CASSPDHAGTQYF. V gene TRBV7-9 combines with J gene TRBJ2-5; D is unresolved. Trimming removed 5 bases from V and 7 bases from J, with 14 bases in between. This CDR3 contains 13 residues. Germline loops: CDR1 SEHNR, CDR2 FQNEAQ (reference sequence).

The sample holds a few counts of this clone. The genes are TRBV7-9 and TRBJ1-2; TRBD1 might be the D (5 bases). Germline V gives CDR1 SEHNR, CDR2 FQNEAQ (reference sequence). The V and J ends lost 5 bases and 4 bases respectively, with 11 bases between them. The CDR3 length is 13 residues. The CDR3 reads CASSVGTGYGYTF. The CDR3 DNA follows: TGTGCCAGCAGCGTCGGGACGGGCTATGGCTACACCTTC.

This rearrangement joins TRBV7-8 to TRBJ2-1; 13 bases line up with TRBD2. The CDR3 consists of 14 residues. Looked up from germline, CDR1 is SGHVS and CDR2 is FQNEAQ. The J segment lost 6 bases and the V segment lost 8 bases, leaving 4 bases of the junction unmatched. CDR3 nucleotides: TGTGCCAGCTCACTAGCGGGAGGGATCAATGAGCAGTTCTTC. This translates into CASSLAGGINEQFF.